This passage covers 6 T cell receptor beta chains from one sample sequenced in a study of human T cells and chemical hapten exposure. Time point denoted: pre-sensitization, week 0. The treatment here: therapeutic diphenylcyclopropenone sensitization with weekly scalp DPC. TCRdb redid the calling of the RACE reads with MiXCR, one entry per CDR3 protein. The sample includes 80,000 to 100,000 distinct CDR3 sequences, nearly 10% of them seen just once. The source material was whole blood, sampled in connection with sensitization to the hapten diphenylcyclopropenone (DPC). These receptors originate from a woman aged 40 to 50 with alopecia areata. Some clones in this sample may be carry-over from other donors' samples.

This clonotype has at least ten counts. CDR3 protein: CASRSTGLRTDTQYF. CDR3 DNA: TGTGCCAGCAGGTCGACAGGGTTGCGCACAGATACGCAGTATTTT. This chain uses TRBV7-2 with TRBJ2-3; the match to TRBD1 covers 7 bases. The CDR3 loop spans 15 amino acids. V dropped 6 bases and J dropped 1; count of bases not matched to a gene: 7. Germline lookup yields CDR1 SGHTA and CDR2 FQGNSA.

This clonotype was counted only a few times. This chain uses TRBV10-3 with TRBJ2-5; 8 nucleotides match TRBD2. The germline CDR1 and CDR2 sequences are ENHRY and SYGVKD. The CDR3 is 11 amino acids. The ends lost 8 bases at V and 7 bases at J; junction bases unmatched: 3. CDR3 nucleotide sequence: TGTGCCATCGGGGCGGGGGGGACCCAGTACTTC. As protein: CAIGAGGTQYF.

This clonotype came up many times. The gene calls are TRBV7-3 and TRBJ2-1; 7 nucleotides match TRBD2. Germline V gene lookup returns CDR1 SGHTA and CDR2 FQGTGA. CDR3 size: 14 residues. V shed 2 bases and J 9 bases; nucleotides not matched to a gene: 7. This chain's CDR3 is CASSLWGGASEQFF. The CDR3 nucleotides are TGTGCCAGCAGCTTATGGGGAGGGGCCTCTGAGCAGTTCTTC. Full variable domain (outside the CDR3, taken from reference TRBV7-3 and TRBJ2-1): GAGVSQTPSNKVTEKGKYVELRCDPISGHTALYWYRQSLGQGPEFLIYFQGTGAADDSGLPNDRFFAVRPEGSVSTLKIQRTERGDSAVYLCASSLWGGASEQFFGPGTRLTVL.

The chain employs TRBV25-1 and TRBJ2-3; D is perhaps TRBD1 (6 bases). The CDR3 is 15 amino acids. V was cut by 4 bases and J by 2 bases, with 13 bases left in between. The germline V gene has CDR1 MGHDK and CDR2 SYGVNS. CDR3 protein: CASSAVTGTTDTQYF. CDR3 sequence (DNA): TGTGCCAGCAGTGCGGTAACAGGGACCACAGATACGCAGTATTTT.

CDR3 region: CASSLEAYEQYF. Written as DNA, the CDR3 is TGTGCCAGCAGCCTGGAAGCCTACGAGCAGTACTTC. The chain joins TRBV5-5 to TRBJ2-7; D is unclear. This CDR3 is built from 12 residues. CDR1 is SGHKS and CDR2 is YYEKEE in the germline V gene (reference sequence). Trimming took off 4 bases at V and 2 bases at J, with 7 bases between the two ends.

In this sample, this clonotype turned up many times. CDR3 sequence: CASTDSPNTGELFF. The CDR3 bases are TGCGCCAGCACGGACAGCCCGAACACCGGGGAGCTGTTTTTT. V usage is TRBV5-1 and J usage is TRBJ2-2; TRBD1 might be the D (6 bases). Germline-derived CDR1 and CDR2 are SGHRS and YFSETQ. The CDR3 has 14 residues. Trimming cost V 6 bases and J 0 bases, with 9 bases left between them.